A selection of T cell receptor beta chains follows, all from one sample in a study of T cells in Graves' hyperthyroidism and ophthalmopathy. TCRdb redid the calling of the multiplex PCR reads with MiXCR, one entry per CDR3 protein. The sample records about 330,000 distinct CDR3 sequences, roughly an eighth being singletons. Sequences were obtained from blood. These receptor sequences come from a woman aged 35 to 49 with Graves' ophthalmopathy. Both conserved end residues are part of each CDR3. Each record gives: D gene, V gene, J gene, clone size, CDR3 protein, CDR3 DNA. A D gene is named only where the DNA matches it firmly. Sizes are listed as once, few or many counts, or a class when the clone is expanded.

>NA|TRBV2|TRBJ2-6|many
CASSGAGTGANVLTF
TGTGCCAGCAGTGGAGCGGGTACTGGGGCCAACGTCCTGACTTTC
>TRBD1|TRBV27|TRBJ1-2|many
CASSLSRGSNYGYTF
TGTGCCAGCAGTTTATCCAGGGGGTCTAACTATGGCTACACCTTC
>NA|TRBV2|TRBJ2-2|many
CASQLGGRVSGELFF
TGTGCCAGCCAGTTGGGGGGGCGCGTCTCCGGGGAGCTGTTTTTT
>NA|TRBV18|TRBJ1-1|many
CASSVGRETEAFF
TGTGCCAGCTCCGTTGGTAGGGAAACTGAAGCTTTCTTT
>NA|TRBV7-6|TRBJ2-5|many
CASSLEWKTQYF
TGTGCCAGCAGCTTAGAATGGAAGACCCAGTACTTC
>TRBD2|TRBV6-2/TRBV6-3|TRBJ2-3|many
CASSYSTLAGASEDTQYF
TGTGCCAGCAGTTACTCGACGCTAGCGGGAGCTTCGGAAGATACGCAGTATTTT
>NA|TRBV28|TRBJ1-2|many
CASSLHTSNYGYTF
TGTGCCAGCAGTTTACACACTTCTAACTATGGCTACACCTTC
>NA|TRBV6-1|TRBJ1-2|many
CASSAAGTVGYGYTF
TGTGCCAGCAGTGCTGCCGGGACGGTGGGGTATGGCTACACCTTC
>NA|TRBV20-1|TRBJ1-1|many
CSASLGQREAFF
TGCAGTGCTAGTCTCGGACAAAGGGAAGCTTTCTTT
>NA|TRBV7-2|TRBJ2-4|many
CASSLEYAFIAKNIQYF
TGTGCCAGCAGCTTAGAATACGCCTTTATAGCCAAAAACATTCAGTACTTC
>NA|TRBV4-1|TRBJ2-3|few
CASSEVPHRTDTQYF
TGCGCCAGCAGTGAAGTACCCCACCGCACAGATACGCAGTATTTT
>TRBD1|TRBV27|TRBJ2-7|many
CASSSRTGATDEQYF
TGTGCCAGCAGTTCCCGGACAGGGGCTACCGACGAGCAGTACTTC
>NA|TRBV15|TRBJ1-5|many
CATSRDKGNQPQHF
TGTGCCACCAGCAGAGATAAGGGAAATCAGCCCCAGCATTTT
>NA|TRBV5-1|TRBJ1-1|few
CASSLDPGSNTEAFF
TGCGCCAGCAGCTTGGACCCAGGGAGTAACACTGAAGCTTTCTTT
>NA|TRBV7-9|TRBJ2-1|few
CASSLARGASTYNEQFF
TGTGCCAGCAGCTTAGCGAGGGGGGCAAGCACCTACAATGAGCAGTTCTTC